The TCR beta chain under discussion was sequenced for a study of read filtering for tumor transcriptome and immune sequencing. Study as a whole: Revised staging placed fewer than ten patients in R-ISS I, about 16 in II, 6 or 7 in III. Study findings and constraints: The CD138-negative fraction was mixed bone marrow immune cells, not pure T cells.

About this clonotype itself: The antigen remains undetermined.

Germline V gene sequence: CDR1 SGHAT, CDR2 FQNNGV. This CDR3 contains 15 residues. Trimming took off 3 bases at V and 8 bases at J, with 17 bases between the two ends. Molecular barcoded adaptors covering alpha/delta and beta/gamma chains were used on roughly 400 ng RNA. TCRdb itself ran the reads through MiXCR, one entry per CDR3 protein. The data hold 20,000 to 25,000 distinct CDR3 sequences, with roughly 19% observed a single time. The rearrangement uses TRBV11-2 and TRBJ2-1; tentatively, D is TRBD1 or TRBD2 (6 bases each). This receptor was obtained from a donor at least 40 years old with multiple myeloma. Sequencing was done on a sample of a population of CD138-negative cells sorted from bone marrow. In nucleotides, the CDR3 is TGTGCCAGCAGCTTTTGTGGAGGGACATTGGATGAGCAGTTCTTC. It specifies CASSFCGGTLDEQFF.